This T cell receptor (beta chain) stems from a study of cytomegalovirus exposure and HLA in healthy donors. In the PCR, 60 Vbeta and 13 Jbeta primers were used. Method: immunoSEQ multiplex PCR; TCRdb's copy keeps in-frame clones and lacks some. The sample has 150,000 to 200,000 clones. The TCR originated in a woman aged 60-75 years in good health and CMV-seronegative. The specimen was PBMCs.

CDR3 in amino acids: CASSPSGGASTDTQYF. The CDR3 DNA reads as TGTGCCAGCAGCCCTAGCGGGGGGGCGAGCACAGATACGCAGTATTTT. The rearrangement uses TRBV5-4 and TRBJ2-3, with TRBD2 matching over 12 bases. The CDR3 covers 16 residues. V lost 4 bases, J lost 0 bases, and 3 bases stayed unmatched. Germline-derived CDR1 and CDR2 are SGHNT and YYREEE (reference sequence). Looking up the rest from reference TRBV5-4 and TRBJ2-3 gives the full variable domain: ETGVTQSPTHLIKTRGQQVTLRCSSQSGHNTVSWYQQALGQGPQFIFQYYREEENGRGNFPPRFSGLQFPNYSSELNVNALELDDSALYLCASSPSGGASTDTQYFGPGTRLTVL.